This is a list of T cell receptor beta chains from one sample in a study of T cells in Graves' hyperthyroidism and ophthalmopathy. TCRdb itself ran the multiplex PCR reads through MiXCR, one entry per CDR3 protein. The sample includes more than 250,000 distinct CDR3 sequences, 13% to 15% of them seen just once. The sample consisted of blood. Source of these receptors: a woman aged 50 to 60 with Graves' hyperthyroidism that later progressed to Graves' ophthalmopathy. CDR3s include the opening cysteine and the closing phenylalanine or tryptophan. Size tells how often a clone was seen (once, few, many) or the class of an expanded clone, and some rows leave it out.

clone_size v_call cdr3_aa
many TRBV28 CASISGTGITNYGYTF
many TRBV18 CASSPGTAQETQYF
many TRBV12-3/TRBV12-4 CASSTSYRETGNTIYF
many TRBV28 CASSFASGGNTIYF
. TRBV11-2 CASSYTGIGNTIYF
many TRBV20-1 CSARDQTSGPLSYNEQFF
many TRBV20-1 CSASGKDLNEQFF
once TRBV3-1 CASSATFRSTDTQYF
many TRBV11-3 CASSLAGNYEQYF
few TRBV9 CASSVGSLPSTEAFF
few TRBV30 CAWSLGTGSHEQYF